One and the same sample provided the 17 T cell receptor beta chains below, sequenced in a study of CD8 T cells in ankylosing spondylitis. A single record per CDR3 protein comes from TCRdb applying MiXCR to the 5' RACE reads. The table has a few hundred thousand distinct CDR3 sequences, roughly a tenth seen once. The sample consisted of blood, either unsorted or a sorted T cell fraction (not recorded which). These receptor sequences come from a male donor with ankylosing spondylitis or in good health (not recorded which).

This clonotype was seen repeatedly, ten times or more. This rearrangement joins TRBV5-8 to TRBJ1-5; 7 nucleotides agree with TRBD1. The CDR3 consists of 15 residues. Germline CDR1 is SGHTS and CDR2 is YDEGEE. Trimming removed 4 bases from V and 6 bases from J; junction bases left unmatched: 10. As DNA, the CDR3 is TGTGCCAGCAGCCCCGAGGTCCAGGGGGGTCAGCCCCAGCATTTT. Translation gives CASSPEVQGGQPQHF.

This clonotype was picked up many times. In DNA form, the CDR3 reads TGTGCCAGCAGCCCACGCCTCGGGACAGGGGGTACTGAAGCTTTCTTT. Its protein is CASSPRLGTGGTEAFF. The chain joins TRBV7-2 to TRBJ1-1; TRBD1 aligns across 11 bases. The CDR3 length is 16 residues. Germline values: CDR1 SGHTA, CDR2 FQGNSA. V lost 5 bases and J lost 5; bases outside the gene matches: 10.

Only a few counts were recorded for this clonotype. The chain joins TRBV7-9 to TRBJ1-2, with 10 bases lining up with TRBD1. The V gene's germline CDR1 is SEHNR and CDR2 FQNEAQ (reference sequence). CDR3 length equals 16 residues. With 4 bases clipped from V and 3 bases from J, the junction kept 8 bases outside the gene matches. CDR3 amino acids: CASSSTGGSSDYGYTF. In DNA form, the CDR3 reads TGTGCCAGCAGCTCGACAGGGGGCTCTTCTGACTATGGCTACACCTTC.

To note about this clonotype: A much more abundant neighbour one base away suggests this may be a read error. The chain is built from TRBV3-1 and TRBJ2-1; a weak D match, TRBD2 (6 bases). Trimming left V 1 base short and J 6 bases short, with 13 bases between. This CDR3 region has 15 residues. Germline loops: CDR1 LGHDT, CDR2 YNNKEL (reference sequence). Here the CDR3 DNA reads TGTGCCAGCAGCCAAGGGGCGGGGAGATTCAATGAGCAGTTCTTC. It codes for CASSQGAGRFNEQFF.

Here the CDR3 reads CAWSPLSPDEQYF. CDR3 DNA: TGTGCCTGGAGTCCCCTCTCCCCGGACGAGCAGTACTTC. The chain carries TRBV30 and TRBJ2-7, with D unclear. The CDR3 is 13 amino acids. The V end lost 2 bases, the J end lost 5 bases, and 13 bases lay between the germline ends. The germline CDR1 and CDR2 sequences are GTSNPN and SVGIG (reference sequence).

This clonotype was seen more than once but under ten times. V is TRBV5-1 and J is TRBJ2-7, with D perhaps TRBD1 or TRBD2 (5 bases each). V lost 4 bases and J 6 bases, leaving 17 bases between the germline ends. The CDR3 loop spans 14 amino acids. Germline V gives CDR1 SGHRS, CDR2 YFSETQ. This CDR3 reads CASSRSGTAPEQYF. The CDR3 nucleotides are TGCGCCAGCAGCAGATCCGGGACGGCCCCCGAGCAGTACTTC.

This clonotype appeared many times. J is TRBJ2-1 and V is TRBV3-1; D gene unclear. CDR3 length equals 12 residues. Trimming pared 1 base from V and 7 bases from J, leaving 5 bases between. Germline CDR1 reads LGHDT; CDR2 reads YNNKEL (reference sequence). CDR3 DNA sequence: TGTGCCAGCAGCCAAGTGAGAAATGAGCAGTTCTTC. Residues: CASSQVRNEQFF.

This chain connects TRBV15 to TRBJ1-4, with TRBD1 identical over 8 bases. V gave up 2 bases and J gave up 8 bases; unmatched junction bases: 7. The length of the CDR3 is 15 residues. Germline CDR1 is LNHNV and CDR2 is YYDKDF (reference sequence). CDR3 protein: CATSRQTGAPEKLFF. CDR3 sequence (DNA): TGTGCCACCAGCAGACAGACAGGGGCGCCCGAAAAACTGTTTTTT.

The chain couples TRBV15 to TRBJ1-1; D may be TRBD1 (5 bases). The V end was cut by 0 bases, the J end by 3 bases, with 17 bases between. There are 17 residues in the CDR3. The germline CDR1 and CDR2 sequences are LNHNV and YYDKDF (reference sequence). As DNA, the CDR3 is TGTGCCACCAGCAGAGATTCTATCATGACAGAACACACTGAAGCTTTCTTT. It codes for CATSRDSIMTEHTEAFF.

There are many counts of this clonotype. The V call is TRBV12-3 or TRBV12-4, the J call TRBJ1-5; TRBD1 is a possible D gene (5 bases). Trimming removed 0 bases at V and 5 bases at J, with 5 bases between. This CDR3 spans 13 amino acids. CDR3 nucleotides: TGTGCCAGCAGTTTAGCAGGGGATCAGCCCCAGCATTTT. Its translation: CASSLAGDQPQHF.

A word on this clonotype: One base away lies a much larger clone, so this may be a sequencing read error. V gene TRBV29-1 combines with J gene TRBJ1-2; 10 bases agree with TRBD1. CDR1 and CDR2 (germline): SQVTM, ANQGSEA. This CDR3 has 15 residues. Written as DNA, the CDR3 is TGCAGCGCCACGACAGGGGGCGAAACTAACTATGGCTACCCCTTC. Amino acid sequence: CSATTGGETNYGYPF.

This clonotype was recorded at least ten times. The DNA of the CDR3 is TGTGCCAGCAGCGTAGAAAACACCATATATTTT. Its protein product is CASSVENTIYF. The gene calls are TRBV9 and TRBJ1-3; D gene ambiguous. Trimming pared 0 bases from V and 6 bases from J, leaving 1 base between. This CDR3 has 11 amino acids. The germline CDR1 and CDR2 sequences are SGDLS and YYNGEE. The complete variable domain, with remaining parts taken from reference TRBV9 and TRBJ1-3, reads DSGVTQTPKHLITATGQRVTLRCSPRSGDLSVYWYQQSLDQGLQFLIQYYNGEERAKGNILERFSAQQFPDLHSELNLSSLELGDSALYFCASSVENTIYFGEGSWLTVV.

This clonotype was seen ten or more times. V is TRBV7-9 and J is TRBJ1-1, with a weak D call TRBD1 (5 bases). CDR3 size: 14 residues. Germline assignment: CDR1 SEHNR and CDR2 FQNEAQ (reference sequence). V shed 5 bases and J shed 6 bases, with 16 bases lying between them. CDR3 protein: CASSSSRGSSEAFF. Written as DNA, the CDR3 is TGTGCCAGCAGCAGCTCAAGGGGCTCCTCTGAAGCTTTCTTT. The whole variable domain, filled in from reference TRBV7-9 and TRBJ1-1, reads DTGVSQNPRHKITKRGQNVTFRCDPISEHNRLYWYRQTLGQGPEFLTYFQNEAQLEKSRLLSDRFSAERPKGSFSTLEIQRTEQGDSAMYLCASSSSRGSSEAFFGQGTRLTVV.

This clonotype was counted many times. The gene calls are TRBV5-5 and TRBJ2-1; TRBD2 aligns across 12 bases. CDR3 length: 16 residues. V was clipped by 0 bases and J by 6 bases; unmatched bases: 4. CDR1 SGHKS and CDR2 YYEKEE come from the germline V gene (reference sequence). The CDR3 spells CASSLAASGGANEQFF. The CDR3, as DNA: TGTGCCAGCAGCTTGGCCGCTAGCGGGGGGGCCAATGAGCAGTTCTTC.

This clonotype has at least ten counts. The rearrangement joins TRBV11-1 to TRBJ1-5, with D perhaps matching TRBD1 (5 bases). CDR3 size: 21 residues. V was cut by 6 bases and J by 1 base, with 31 bases left in between. Germline-derived CDR1 and CDR2 are SGHAT and FQDESV (reference sequence). The CDR3 sequence is CASRLNRLTNLGKKSNQPQHF. Written as DNA, the CDR3 is TGTGCCAGCAGACTAAACAGGCTCACCAATCTAGGAAAGAAAAGCAATCAGCCCCAGCATTTT.

This clonotype has ten or more counts. The chain combines TRBV20-1 with TRBJ1-1; 7 bases align to TRBD1. The CDR3 loop spans 14 amino acids. V lost 1 base, J lost 2 bases, and 4 bases stayed unmatched. The germline V gene has CDR1 DFQATT and CDR2 SNEGSKA (reference sequence). This chain's CDR3 is CSARGGQTNTEAFF. The CDR3 DNA follows: TGCAGTGCTAGAGGGGGACAGACAAACACTGAAGCTTTCTTT.

This clonotype was observed at least ten times. The chain couples TRBV6-1 to TRBJ1-1; D is unclear. CDR3 size: 14 residues. V shed 7 bases and J shed 1 base, with 13 bases lying between them. Per the germline V gene, CDR1 is MNHNS and CDR2 is SASEGT. CDR3 sequence: CASIRKASNTEAFF. The CDR3 DNA follows: TGTGCCAGCATCCGTAAGGCCTCGAACACTGAAGCTTTCTTT.